This TCR beta chain is from a study of T cells of healthy individuals. This clonotype was seen only a few times. TCRdb re-called the 5' RACE reads through MiXCR, storing one row per CDR3 protein. The sample lists 95,000 to 100,000 distinct CDR3 sequences, 17% occurring once. From germline, CDR1 is MGHDK and CDR2 SYGVNS. V was shortened by 2 bases and J by 4 bases, with 7 bases between the two germline ends. CDR3 length equals 13 residues. This receptor was taken from a human donor in good health. The chain recombines TRBV25-1 with TRBJ2-3; the D is unclear. For the CDR3, the DNA is TGTGCCAGCAGTGAAGTCCTCCCAGATACGCAGTATTTT. Translated: CASSEVLPDTQYF.